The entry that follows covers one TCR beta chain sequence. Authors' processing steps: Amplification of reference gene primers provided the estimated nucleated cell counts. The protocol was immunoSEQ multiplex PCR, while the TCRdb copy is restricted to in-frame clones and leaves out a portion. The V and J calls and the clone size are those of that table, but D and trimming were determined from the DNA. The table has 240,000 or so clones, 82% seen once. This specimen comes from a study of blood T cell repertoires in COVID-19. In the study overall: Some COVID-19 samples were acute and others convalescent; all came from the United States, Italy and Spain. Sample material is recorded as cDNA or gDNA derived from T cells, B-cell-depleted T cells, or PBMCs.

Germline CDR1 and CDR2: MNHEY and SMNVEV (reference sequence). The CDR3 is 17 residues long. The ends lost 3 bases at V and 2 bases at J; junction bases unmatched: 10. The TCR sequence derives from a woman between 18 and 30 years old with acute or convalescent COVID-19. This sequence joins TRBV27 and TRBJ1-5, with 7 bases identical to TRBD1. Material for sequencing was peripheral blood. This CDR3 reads CASSLDRPWRGNQPQHF. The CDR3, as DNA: TGTGCCAGCAGTTTGGACAGGCCGTGGAGGGGCAATCAGCCCCAGCATTTT.